This TCR beta chain was recorded in a study of patients and donors after allogeneic stem cell transplantation. Germline V CDR1 and CDR2: MNHEY, SVGEGT. V was pared by 6 bases and J by 3 bases, with 9 bases between. The CDR3 covers 12 residues. TCRdb re-called the RT-PCR reads through MiXCR, storing one row per CDR3 protein. Altogether some 880,000 distinct CDR3 sequences are present, 18% being singletons, with the ten largest covering roughly 6%. This clonotype was sampled from a human donor who was either an allogeneic HSCT recipient or a stem cell or donor lymphocyte infusion donor (not recorded which). It is not recorded whose cells these are; they may come from a transplant donor. The V and J genes are TRBV6-2 or TRBV6-3 and TRBJ2-7; no clear D. Sequencing was performed on blood, either unsorted or a sorted T cell fraction (not recorded which). The chain's CDR3 is CASSSRIYEQYF. For the CDR3, the DNA is TGTGCCAGCAGCTCCCGAATCTACGAGCAGTACTTC.